This section outlines one TCR beta chain sequence together with its context. Its specificity is not known. This record comes from a study of shared clonotypes between healthy human individuals. Looked up from germline, CDR1 is MGHRA and CDR2 is YSYEKL. V was pared by 3 bases and J by 6 bases, with 12 bases between. CDR3 length: 14 amino acids. General study findings and limits: Relative to clonotypes present in all four donors, those not shared had lower generation probabilities.

Produced via immunoSEQ multiplex PCR; TCRdb's table is partial and in-frame only. The data show about 1 million clones, around 74% seen once. This TCR derives from a man younger than 30 in good health. The J gene is TRBJ1-3, the V gene TRBV4-1; D is ambiguous. Input material: memory CD4+ T cells sorted from blood. Regarding subset: CD45RA-negative fraction. The CDR3 sequence is CASSHPLAPNTIYF. DNA of the CDR3: TGCGCCAGCAGCCACCCCCTGGCCCCAAACACCATATATTTT.